The clone carrying this TCR beta chain has only a few counts. Antigen unknown. In the PCR, 60 Vbeta and 13 Jbeta primers were used. Libraries were prepared by immunoSEQ multiplex PCR; TCRdb keeps only in-frame clonotypes and omits some of them. The table lists about 130,000 clones, approximately 84% of them singletons. These data originate in a study of cytomegalovirus exposure and HLA in healthy donors. General observations from the study: Using a false discovery rate of 0.05, a later analysis showed that fewer than 20,000 TCR beta sequences were associated with HLA alleles.

This CDR3 region has 15 residues. CDR1 is LNHDA and CDR2 is SQIVND in the germline V gene (reference sequence). The ends lost 5 bases at V and 2 bases at J; junction bases unmatched: 8. The sequencing input was PBMCs. The chain employs TRBV19 and TRBJ2-7, with 8 bases aligning to TRBD1. The sequence was collected from a boy aged 2 to 10 in good health and CMV-seronegative. The CDR3 loop is CASSPQTTGAYEQYF. The CDR3 DNA reads as TGTGCCAGTAGTCCCCAAACGACAGGGGCCTACGAGCAGTACTTC. Together with reference TRBV19 and TRBJ2-7, the CDR3 gives the full variable domain: DGGITQSPKYLFRKEGQNVTLSCEQNLNHDAMYWYRQDPGQGLRLIYYSQIVNDFQKGDIAEGYSVSREKKESFPLTVTSAQKNPTAFYLCASSPQTTGAYEQYFGPGTRLTVT.